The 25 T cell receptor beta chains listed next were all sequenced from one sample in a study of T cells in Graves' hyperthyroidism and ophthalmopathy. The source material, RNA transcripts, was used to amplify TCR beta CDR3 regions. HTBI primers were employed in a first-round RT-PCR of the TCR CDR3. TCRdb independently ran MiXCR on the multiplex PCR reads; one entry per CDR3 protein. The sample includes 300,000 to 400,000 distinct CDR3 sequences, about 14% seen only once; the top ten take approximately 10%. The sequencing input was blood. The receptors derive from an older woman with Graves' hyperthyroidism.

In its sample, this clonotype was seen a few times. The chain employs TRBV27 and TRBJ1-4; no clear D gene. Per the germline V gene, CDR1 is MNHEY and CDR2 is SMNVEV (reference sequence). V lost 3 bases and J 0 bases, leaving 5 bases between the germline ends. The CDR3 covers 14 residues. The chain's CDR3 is CASSLVSTNEKLFF. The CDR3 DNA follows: TGTGCCAGCAGTTTGGTGTCAACTAATGAAAAACTGTTTTTT.

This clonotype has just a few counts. CDR3 protein: CASSEGLAGEETQYF. CDR3 bases: TGTGCCAGCAGTGAAGGACTAGCGGGAGAAGAGACCCAGTACTTC. The rearrangement links TRBV2 to TRBJ2-5; 12 bases map to TRBD2. J was trimmed by 3 bases and V by 1 base; bases with no gene match: 0. There are 15 residues in the CDR3. Per germline, CDR1 SNHLY and CDR2 FYNNEI.

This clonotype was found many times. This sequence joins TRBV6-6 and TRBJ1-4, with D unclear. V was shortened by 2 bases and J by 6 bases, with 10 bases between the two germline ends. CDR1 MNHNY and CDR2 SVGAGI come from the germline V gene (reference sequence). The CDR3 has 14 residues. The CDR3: CASSYPGEDEKLFF. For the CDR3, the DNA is TGTGCCAGCAGTTACCCCGGGGAGGATGAAAAACTGTTTTTT.

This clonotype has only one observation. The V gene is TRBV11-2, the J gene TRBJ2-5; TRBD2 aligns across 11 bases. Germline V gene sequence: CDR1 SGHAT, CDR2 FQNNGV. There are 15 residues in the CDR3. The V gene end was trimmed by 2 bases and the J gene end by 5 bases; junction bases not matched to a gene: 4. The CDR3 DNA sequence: TGTGCCAGCAGCTTAAGGATAGCGGGAGGGGAGACCCAGTACTTC. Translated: CASSLRIAGGETQYF.

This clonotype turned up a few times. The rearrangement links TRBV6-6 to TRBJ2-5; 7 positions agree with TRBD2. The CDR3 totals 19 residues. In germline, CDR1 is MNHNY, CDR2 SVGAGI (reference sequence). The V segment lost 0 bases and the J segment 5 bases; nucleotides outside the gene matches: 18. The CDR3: CASSYSPLGRGDMFETQYF. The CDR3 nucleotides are TGTGCCAGCAGTTACTCTCCCTTGGGACGGGGGGATATGTTTGAGACCCAGTACTTC.

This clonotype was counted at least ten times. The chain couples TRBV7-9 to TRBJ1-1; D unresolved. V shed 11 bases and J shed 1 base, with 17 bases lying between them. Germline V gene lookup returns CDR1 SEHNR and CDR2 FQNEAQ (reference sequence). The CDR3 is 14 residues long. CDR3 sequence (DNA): TGTGCCGGGGAGGCGATCCGGGGGAACACTGAAGCTTTCTTT. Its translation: CAGEAIRGNTEAFF.

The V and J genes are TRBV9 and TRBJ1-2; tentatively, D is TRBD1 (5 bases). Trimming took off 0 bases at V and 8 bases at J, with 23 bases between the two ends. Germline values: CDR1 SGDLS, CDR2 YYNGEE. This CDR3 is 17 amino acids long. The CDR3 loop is CASSVDGSGPHYPGYTF. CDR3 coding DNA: TGTGCCAGCAGCGTAGATGGCTCGGGACCCCACTACCCCGGCTACACCTTC.

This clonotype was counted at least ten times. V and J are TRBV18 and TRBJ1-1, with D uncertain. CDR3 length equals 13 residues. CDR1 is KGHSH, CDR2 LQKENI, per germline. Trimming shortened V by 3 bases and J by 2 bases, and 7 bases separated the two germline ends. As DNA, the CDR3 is TGTGCCAGCTCACCGGACGGAAACACTGAAGCTTTCTTT. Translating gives CASSPDGNTEAFF.

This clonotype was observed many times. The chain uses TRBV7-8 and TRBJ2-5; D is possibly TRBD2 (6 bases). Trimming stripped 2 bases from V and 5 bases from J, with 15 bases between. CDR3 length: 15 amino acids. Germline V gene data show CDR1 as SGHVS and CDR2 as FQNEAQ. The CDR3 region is CASSLSRDGWETQYF. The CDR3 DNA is TGTGCCAGCAGCTTATCGCGGGACGGATGGGAGACCCAGTACTTC.

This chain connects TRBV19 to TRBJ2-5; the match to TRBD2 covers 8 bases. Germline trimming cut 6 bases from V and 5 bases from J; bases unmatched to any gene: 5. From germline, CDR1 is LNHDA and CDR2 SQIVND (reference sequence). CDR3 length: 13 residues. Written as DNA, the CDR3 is TGTGCCAGTAGCCAGCGGGAGAGGGAGACCCAGTACTTC. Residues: CASSQRERETQYF.

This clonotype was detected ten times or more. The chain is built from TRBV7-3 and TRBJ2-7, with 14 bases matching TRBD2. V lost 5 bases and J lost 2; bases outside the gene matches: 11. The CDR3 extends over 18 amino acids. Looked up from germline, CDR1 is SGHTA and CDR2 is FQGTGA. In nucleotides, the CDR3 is TGTGCCAGCAGCCCTCCGGGACTAGCGGGAGATCTGCCCTACGAGCAGTACTTC. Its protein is CASSPPGLAGDLPYEQYF.

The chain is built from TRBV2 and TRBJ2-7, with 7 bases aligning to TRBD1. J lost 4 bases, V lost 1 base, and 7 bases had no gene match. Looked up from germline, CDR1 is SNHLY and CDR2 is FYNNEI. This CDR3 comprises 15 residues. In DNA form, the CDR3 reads TGTGCCAGCAGTGAAGGGGAAGGGGGCGCTTACGAGCAGTACTTC. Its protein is CASSEGEGGAYEQYF.

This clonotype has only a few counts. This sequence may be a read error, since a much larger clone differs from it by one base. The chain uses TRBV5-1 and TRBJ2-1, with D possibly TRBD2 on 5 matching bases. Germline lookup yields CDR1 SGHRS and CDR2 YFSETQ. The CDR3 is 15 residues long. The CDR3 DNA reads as TGCGCCAGCAGCTTGACGGGAAGCTCCTACAATGGGCAGTTCTTC. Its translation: CASSLTGSSYNGQFF.

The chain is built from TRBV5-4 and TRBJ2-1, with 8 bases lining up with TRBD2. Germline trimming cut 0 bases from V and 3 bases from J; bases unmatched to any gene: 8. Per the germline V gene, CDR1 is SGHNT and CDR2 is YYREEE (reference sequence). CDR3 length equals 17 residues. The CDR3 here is CASSLEFAGGLYNEQFF. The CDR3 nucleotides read TGTGCCAGCAGCTTGGAGTTTGCGGGAGGACTCTACAATGAGCAGTTCTTC.

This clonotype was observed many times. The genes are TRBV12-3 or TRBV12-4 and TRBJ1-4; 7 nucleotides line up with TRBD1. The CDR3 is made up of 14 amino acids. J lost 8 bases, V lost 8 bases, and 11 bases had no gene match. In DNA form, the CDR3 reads TGTGCCAGCGGGCAGGGGGTCGGTGGGGAAAAACTGTTTTTT. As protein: CASGQGVGGEKLFF.

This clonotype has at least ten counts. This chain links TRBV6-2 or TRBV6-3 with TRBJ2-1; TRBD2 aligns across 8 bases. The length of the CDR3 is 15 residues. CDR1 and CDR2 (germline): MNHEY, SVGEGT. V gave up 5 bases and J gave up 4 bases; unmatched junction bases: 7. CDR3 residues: CASSASGRAYNEQFF. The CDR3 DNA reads TGTGCCAGCAGTGCTTCCGGGAGGGCTTACAATGAGCAGTTCTTC.

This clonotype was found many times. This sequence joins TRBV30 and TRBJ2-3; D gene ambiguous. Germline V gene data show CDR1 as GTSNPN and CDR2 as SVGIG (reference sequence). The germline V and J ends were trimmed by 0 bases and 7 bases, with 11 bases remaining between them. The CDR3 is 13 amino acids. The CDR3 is CAWSVTPLHTQYF. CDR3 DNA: TGTGCCTGGAGTGTTACCCCGCTTCATACGCAGTATTTT.

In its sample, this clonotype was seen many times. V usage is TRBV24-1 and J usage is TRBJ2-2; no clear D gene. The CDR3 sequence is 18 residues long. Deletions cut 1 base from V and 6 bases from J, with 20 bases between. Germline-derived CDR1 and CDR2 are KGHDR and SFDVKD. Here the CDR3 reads CATSDFTSPYSPAGELFF. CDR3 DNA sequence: TGTGCCACCAGTGATTTCACCTCACCTTACAGCCCCGCCGGGGAGCTGTTTTTT.

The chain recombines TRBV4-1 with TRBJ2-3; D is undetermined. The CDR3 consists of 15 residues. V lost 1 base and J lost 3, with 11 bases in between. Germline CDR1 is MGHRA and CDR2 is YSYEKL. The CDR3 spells CASSQVTLVTDTQYF. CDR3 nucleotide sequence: TGCGCCAGCAGCCAAGTTACTCTTGTGACAGATACGCAGTATTTT.

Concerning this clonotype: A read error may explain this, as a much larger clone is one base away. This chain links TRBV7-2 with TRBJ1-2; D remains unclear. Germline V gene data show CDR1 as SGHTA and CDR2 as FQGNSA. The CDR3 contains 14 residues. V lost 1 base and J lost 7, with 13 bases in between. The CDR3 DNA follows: TGTGCCAGCAGCTTAGTATCAGTACGGGGTGGCTACACCTTC. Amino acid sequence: CASSLVSVRGGYTF.

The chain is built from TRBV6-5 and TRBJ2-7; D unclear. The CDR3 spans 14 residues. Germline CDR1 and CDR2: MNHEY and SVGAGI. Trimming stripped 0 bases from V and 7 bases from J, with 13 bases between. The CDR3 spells CASSYSTLLEEQYF. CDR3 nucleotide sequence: TGTGCCAGCAGTTACTCCACCCTGCTGGAGGAGCAGTACTTC.

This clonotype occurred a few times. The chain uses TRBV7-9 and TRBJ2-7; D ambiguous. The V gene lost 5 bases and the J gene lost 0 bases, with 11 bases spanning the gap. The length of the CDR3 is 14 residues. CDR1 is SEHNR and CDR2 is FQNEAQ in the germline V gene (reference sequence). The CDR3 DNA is TGTGCCAGCAGCACTGATCGGAACTCCTACGAGCAGTACTTC. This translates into CASSTDRNSYEQYF.

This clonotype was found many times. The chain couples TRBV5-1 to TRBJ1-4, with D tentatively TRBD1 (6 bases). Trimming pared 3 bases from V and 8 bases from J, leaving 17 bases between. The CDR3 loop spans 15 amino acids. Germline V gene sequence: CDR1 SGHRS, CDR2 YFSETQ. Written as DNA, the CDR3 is TGCGCCAGCAGCTCGACGGGGGGGCCGGAGGAAAAACTGTTTTTT. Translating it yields CASSSTGGPEEKLFF.

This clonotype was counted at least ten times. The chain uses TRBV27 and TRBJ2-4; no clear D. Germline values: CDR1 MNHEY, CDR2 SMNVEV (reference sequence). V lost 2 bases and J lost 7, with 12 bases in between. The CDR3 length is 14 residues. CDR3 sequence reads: CASSLTSSPNIQYF. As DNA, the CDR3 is TGTGCCAGCAGTTTAACAAGCAGTCCGAACATTCAGTACTTC.

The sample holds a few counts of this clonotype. CDR3 in amino acids: CAQTDPLYTNTGELFF. DNA of the CDR3: TGTGCGCAGACCGATCCCCTTTATACGAACACCGGGGAGCTGTTTTTT. The genes are TRBV27 and TRBJ2-2; D uncertain. The CDR3 sequence is 16 residues long. Germline V lookup: CDR1 MNHEY, CDR2 SMNVEV (reference sequence).